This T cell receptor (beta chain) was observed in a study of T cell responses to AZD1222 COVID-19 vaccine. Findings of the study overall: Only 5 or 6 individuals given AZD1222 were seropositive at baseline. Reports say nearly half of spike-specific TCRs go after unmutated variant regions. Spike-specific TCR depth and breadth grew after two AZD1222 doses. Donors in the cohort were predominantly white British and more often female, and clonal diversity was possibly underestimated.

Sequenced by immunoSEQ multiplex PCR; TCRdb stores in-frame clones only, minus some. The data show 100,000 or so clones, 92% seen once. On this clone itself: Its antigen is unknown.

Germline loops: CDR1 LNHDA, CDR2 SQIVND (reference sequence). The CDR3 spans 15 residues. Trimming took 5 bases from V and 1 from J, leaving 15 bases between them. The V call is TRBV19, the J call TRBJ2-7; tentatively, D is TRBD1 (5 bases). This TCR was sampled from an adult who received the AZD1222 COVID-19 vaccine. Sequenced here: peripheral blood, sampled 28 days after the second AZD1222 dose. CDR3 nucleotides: TGTGCCAGTAGTGAGGCTGACTGGACATCCTACGAGCAGTACTTC. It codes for CASSEADWTSYEQYF.